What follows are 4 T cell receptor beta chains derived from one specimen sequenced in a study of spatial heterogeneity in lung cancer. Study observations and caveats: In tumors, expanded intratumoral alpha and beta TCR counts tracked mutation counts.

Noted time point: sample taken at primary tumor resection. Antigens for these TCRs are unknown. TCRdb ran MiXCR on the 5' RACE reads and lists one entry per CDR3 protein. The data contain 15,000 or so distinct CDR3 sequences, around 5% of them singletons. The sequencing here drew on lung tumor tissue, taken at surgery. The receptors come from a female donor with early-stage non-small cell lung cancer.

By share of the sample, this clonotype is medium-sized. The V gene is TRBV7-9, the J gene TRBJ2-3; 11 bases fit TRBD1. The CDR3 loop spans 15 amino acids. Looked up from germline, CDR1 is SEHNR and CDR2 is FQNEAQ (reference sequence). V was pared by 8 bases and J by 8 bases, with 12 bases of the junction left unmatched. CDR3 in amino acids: CASGGRDRGTGTQYF. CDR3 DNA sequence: TGTGCCAGCGGAGGCCGGGACAGGGGGACGGGTACGCAGTATTTT.

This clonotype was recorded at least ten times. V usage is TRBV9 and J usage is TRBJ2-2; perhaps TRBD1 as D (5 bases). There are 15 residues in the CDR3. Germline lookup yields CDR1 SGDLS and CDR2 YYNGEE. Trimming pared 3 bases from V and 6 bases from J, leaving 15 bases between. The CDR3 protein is CASSAHRQSPGELFF. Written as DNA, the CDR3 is TGTGCCAGCAGCGCCCATCGACAGAGCCCCGGGGAGCTGTTTTTT.

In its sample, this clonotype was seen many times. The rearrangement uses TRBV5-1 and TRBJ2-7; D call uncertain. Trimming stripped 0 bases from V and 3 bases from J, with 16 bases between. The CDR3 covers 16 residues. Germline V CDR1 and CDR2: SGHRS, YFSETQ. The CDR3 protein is CASSLGDPNGDYEQYF. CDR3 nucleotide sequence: TGCGCCAGCAGCTTGGGTGACCCAAATGGGGACTACGAGCAGTACTTC. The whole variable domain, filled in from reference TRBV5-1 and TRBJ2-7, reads KAGVTQTPRYLIKTRGQQVTLSCSPISGHRSVSWYQQTPGQGLQFLFEYFSETQRNKGNFPGRFSGRQFSNSRSEMNVSTLELGDSALYLCASSLGDPNGDYEQYFGPGTRLTVT.

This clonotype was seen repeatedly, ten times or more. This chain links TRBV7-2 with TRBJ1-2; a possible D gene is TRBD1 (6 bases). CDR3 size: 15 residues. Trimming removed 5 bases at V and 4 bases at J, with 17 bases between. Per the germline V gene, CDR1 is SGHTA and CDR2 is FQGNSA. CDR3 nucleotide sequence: TGTGCCAGCAGCCTGACAGGAGAGATCCCCTATGGCTACACCTTC. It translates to CASSLTGEIPYGYTF. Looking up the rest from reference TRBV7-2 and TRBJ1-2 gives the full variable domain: GAGVSQSPSNKVTEKGKDVELRCDPISGHTALYWYRQSLGQGLEFLIYFQGNSAPDKSGLPSDRFSAERTGGSVSTLTIQRTQQEDSAVYLCASSLTGEIPYGYTFGSGTRLTVV.